Following are 25 T cell receptor beta chains from one sample sequenced in a study of cytomegalovirus exposure and HLA in healthy donors. PCR involved 60 Vbeta and 13 Jbeta primers. Repertoires were generated with immunoSEQ multiplex PCR, while TCRdb's copy carries only in-frame clones and drops some. Altogether around 96,000 clones are present, around 74% being singletons, with the ten largest covering roughly 9.1%. What was sequenced was PBMCs. The source of these receptors is a man younger than 40 in good health and CMV-seropositive.

The chain links TRBV30 to TRBJ1-5; D perhaps matches TRBD1 (5 bases). Per germline, CDR1 GTSNPN and CDR2 SVGIG (reference sequence). CDR3 size: 13 residues. With 1 base removed from V and 4 bases from J, the gap between germline ends came to 8 bases. The DNA for the CDR3 is TGTGCCTGGAGTGGGGGCTGGAATCAGCCCCAGCATTTT. Translation: CAWSGGWNQPQHF.

Of note for this clone: One junction end does not reproduce the germline sequence, and a read error may be involved. This CDR3 is CSSSLPPAGNTIYF. Written as DNA, the CDR3 is TGTTCCAGCAGCTTGCCCCCAGCTGGAAACACCATATATTTT. This sequence joins TRBV7-9 and TRBJ1-3, with D unresolved. Germline V gene data show CDR1 as SEHNR and CDR2 as FQNEAQ (reference sequence). CDR3 size: 14 residues.

The chain links TRBV28 to TRBJ2-7; 9 nucleotides align to TRBD1. CDR1 and CDR2 from the germline V gene are MDHEN and SYDVKM. J lost 4 bases, V lost 4 bases, and 17 bases had no gene match. The CDR3 is made up of 18 amino acids. The CDR3 is CASSSSLKGTGRDYEQYF. In nucleotides, the CDR3 is TGTGCCAGCAGTTCAAGTCTTAAAGGGACAGGGCGAGATTACGAGCAGTACTTC.

This chain joins TRBV11-2 and TRBJ2-7; D not resolved. V shed 6 bases and J shed 6 bases, with 18 bases lying between them. CDR1 and CDR2 from the germline V gene are SGHAT and FQNNGV. The CDR3 consists of 14 residues. The chain's CDR3 is CASSPLLSSSEQYF. The CDR3 coding sequence is TGTGCCAGCAGTCCCCTACTGAGTAGCTCCGAGCAGTACTTC.

The V and J genes are TRBV5-1 and TRBJ2-3; the match to TRBD2 covers 7 bases. With 0 bases clipped from V and 2 bases from J, the junction kept 6 bases outside the gene matches. This CDR3 has 16 residues. Germline V gene lookup returns CDR1 SGHRS and CDR2 YFSETQ. The CDR3 loop reads CASSLVGGGFTDTQYF. The CDR3 DNA follows: TGCGCCAGCAGCTTGGTTGGCGGGGGATTCACAGATACGCAGTATTTT.

The chain combines TRBV5-8 with TRBJ1-1; weak D call: TRBD1 (5 bases). Germline CDR1 is SGHTS and CDR2 is YDEGEE. There are 14 residues in the CDR3. V was pared by 9 bases and J by 3 bases, with 18 bases between. This chain's CDR3 is CATSKGPRHTEAFF. The CDR3 DNA follows: TGTGCCACTTCGAAGGGGCCAAGACACACTGAAGCTTTCTTT.

This rearrangement joins TRBV11-3 to TRBJ2-3, with D possibly being TRBD2 (6 bases). The CDR3 totals 16 residues. The V and J ends lost 2 bases and 1 base respectively, with 13 bases between them. The germline V gene has CDR1 SGHNT and CDR2 YENEEA. CDR3 sequence reads: CASSLRSGRGTDTQYF. In DNA form, the CDR3 reads TGTGCCAGCAGCTTACGAAGCGGGCGGGGCACAGATACGCAGTATTTT.

This clone has a single count. The chain uses TRBV4-1 and TRBJ1-6, with 12 bases lining up with TRBD1. CDR3 length equals 17 residues. Germline V gives CDR1 MGHRA, CDR2 YSYEKL. The V gene end was trimmed by 5 bases and the J gene end by 8 bases; junction bases not matched to a gene: 10. DNA for the CDR3: TGCGCCAGCAGCTGGGTCGGGACAGGGGGCGGAGATTCACCCCTCCACTTT. It codes for CASSWVGTGGGDSPLHF.

The rearrangement joins TRBV11-2 to TRBJ2-3, with TRBD2 identical over 10 bases. Per the germline V gene, CDR1 is SGHAT and CDR2 is FQNNGV. The CDR3 loop spans 15 amino acids. V trimming: 5 bases; J trimming: 6 bases; junction bases outside the gene matches: 8. CDR3 protein: CASSISGGTFDTQYF. The CDR3 DNA is TGTGCCAGCAGCATTAGCGGGGGGACCTTTGATACGCAGTATTTT.

V is TRBV27 and J is TRBJ2-1; 9 bases are a match to TRBD1. The germline CDR1 and CDR2 sequences are MNHEY and SMNVEV (reference sequence). The CDR3 totals 15 residues. V lost 2 bases to trimming and J lost 7 bases; unmatched junction nucleotides: 6. The CDR3 region has the DNA TGTGCCAGCAGTTTACCCGGGACAGGGACGAATGAGCAGTTCTTC. Translating gives CASSLPGTGTNEQFF.

The chain recombines TRBV21-1 with TRBJ2-7; TRBD1, as called in the table, went unchecked against the DNA. TRBV21-1 is noted as a pseudogene. This CDR3 region has 14 residues. The chain's CDR3 is CASRWDRICYEQYF. CDR3 bases: TGTGCCAGCAGGTGGGACAGAATTTGCTACGAGCAGTACTTC.

The chain is built from TRBV5-1 and TRBJ2-3; 10 bases map to TRBD2. Germline V gene lookup returns CDR1 SGHRS and CDR2 YFSETQ. The CDR3 sequence is 15 residues long. Germline trimming cut 4 bases from V and 1 base from J; bases unmatched to any gene: 3. The CDR3 here is CASSPLAGGTDTQYF. The CDR3 nucleotides read TGCGCCAGCAGCCCCCTAGCGGGGGGCACAGATACGCAGTATTTT.

This sequence joins TRBV5-1 and TRBJ2-3; unclear D gene. V was shortened by 0 bases and J by 6 bases, with 11 bases between the two germline ends. Germline V gives CDR1 SGHRS, CDR2 YFSETQ. The CDR3 has 14 residues. CDR3 protein: CASSLDRHLDTQYF. The CDR3 region has the DNA TGCGCCAGCAGCTTGGATAGACACCTCGATACGCAGTATTTT.

The chain joins TRBV9 to TRBJ2-7; TRBD1 might be the D (5 bases). Germline V gene data show CDR1 as SGDLS and CDR2 as YYNGEE. The length of the CDR3 is 15 residues. Trimming took 0 bases from V and 0 from J, leaving 10 bases between them. The CDR3 DNA reads as TGTGCCAGCAGCGTAGCACAGGACCGCTCCTACGAGCAGTACTTC. It translates to CASSVAQDRSYEQYF.

The chain uses TRBV29-1 and TRBJ1-4; tentative D call: TRBD1 (6 bases). This CDR3 has 16 residues. From germline, CDR1 is SQVTM and CDR2 ANQGSEA. V was shortened by 8 bases and J by 2 bases, with 21 bases between the two germline ends. The CDR3 region has the DNA TGCAGCTACACCAGGGGCAGGGGTCCCACTAATGAAAAACTGTTTTTT. Translating gives CSYTRGRGPTNEKLFF.

J is TRBJ2-1 and V is TRBV11-2, with a possible D match to TRBD1 (6 bases). CDR3 length equals 18 residues. CDR1 is SGHAT and CDR2 is FQNNGV in the germline V gene. The V end was cut by 1 base, the J end by 2 bases, with 18 bases between. The CDR3 DNA follows: TGTGCCAGCAGCTTAGCATACCGGACAGTAAGCACCTACAATGAGCAGTTCTTC. Its protein product is CASSLAYRTVSTYNEQFF.

The V and J genes are TRBV6-6 and TRBJ2-7; the D gene is possibly TRBD1 (5 bases). The CDR3 extends over 12 amino acids. V lost 8 bases, J lost 2 bases, and 10 bases lay in between. The germline CDR1 and CDR2 sequences are MNHNY and SVGAGI (reference sequence). CDR3 DNA sequence: TGTGCCAGCTGGCAGGGTACCTACGAGCAGTACTTC. Translated: CASWQGTYEQYF.

The chain recombines TRBV4-1 with TRBJ1-2; 10 bases fit TRBD1. The V and J ends lost 4 bases and 8 bases, in that order; junction bases with no gene match: 19. Germline loops: CDR1 MGHRA, CDR2 YSYEKL. This CDR3 is 18 amino acids long. The CDR3 protein is CASSLTETFGTGVGGYTF. Here the CDR3 DNA reads TGCGCCAGCAGCCTCACCGAGACCTTCGGGACAGGGGTAGGGGGCTACACCTTC.

The chain recombines TRBV5-1 with TRBJ1-4; no clear D. The CDR3 loop spans 14 amino acids. Per germline, CDR1 SGHRS and CDR2 YFSETQ. The ends were cut back, 2 bases at V and 10 bases at J, with 15 bases in the middle. Written as DNA, the CDR3 is TGCGCCAGCAGCTTAGGATCGGGAGGAGGAAAACTGTTTTTT. Its translation is CASSLGSGGGKLFF. The full variable domain, completed using reference TRBV5-1 and TRBJ1-4, is KAGVTQTPRYLIKTRGQQVTLSCSPISGHRSVSWYQQTPGQGLQFLFEYFSETQRNKGNFPGRFSGRQFSNSRSEMNVSTLELGDSALYLCASSLGSGGGKLFFGSGTQLSVL.

For the CDR3, the DNA is TGTGCCAGCTCACCCCGGGACTCGAGCACAGATACGCAGTATTTT. As protein: CASSPRDSSTDTQYF. V and J are TRBV18 and TRBJ2-3; D is perhaps TRBD2 (6 bases). Germline loops: CDR1 KGHSH, CDR2 LQKENI. The CDR3 spans 15 residues. Trimming left V 3 bases short and J 0 bases short, with 10 bases between.

The V and J genes are TRBV11-2 and TRBJ2-2, with D tentatively TRBD1 (6 bases). Germline CDR1 SGHAT, CDR2 FQNNGV. This CDR3 is 13 amino acids long. Trimming stripped 6 bases from V and 4 bases from J, with 9 bases between. The CDR3 bases are TGTGCCAGCAGACTGACAGGCACCGGGGAGCTGTTTTTT. It is translated as CASRLTGTGELFF.

The count of this clone is one. The rearrangement uses TRBV28 and TRBJ2-3; 14 bases match TRBD2. J was trimmed by 0 bases and V by 3 bases; bases with no gene match: 5. Germline values: CDR1 MDHEN, CDR2 SYDVKM. The CDR3 sequence is 18 residues long. The CDR3 loop is CASSFFGLAGGSTDTQYF. Written as DNA, the CDR3 is TGTGCCAGCAGTTTCTTCGGACTAGCGGGGGGTAGCACAGATACGCAGTATTTT.

This rearrangement joins TRBV5-6 to TRBJ2-2; 7 positions match TRBD1. The CDR3 consists of 14 residues. V lost 0 bases, J lost 13 bases, and 9 bases stayed unmatched. The germline CDR1 and CDR2 sequences are SGHDT and YYEEEE. The CDR3 protein is CASSLDMRGQGLFF. The CDR3 DNA follows: TGTGCCAGCAGCTTGGACATGAGGGGGCAAGGGCTGTTTTTT.

J is TRBJ1-5 and V is TRBV6-5; the D is unclear. Trimming took off 6 bases at V and 0 bases at J, with 12 bases between the two ends. The CDR3 totals 15 residues. The germline gives CDR1 MNHEY, CDR2 SVGAGI. DNA of the CDR3: TGTGCCAGCAGCCCCGGAGGTTATAGCAATCAGCCCCAGCATTTT. Its protein is CASSPGGYSNQPQHF.

This chain joins TRBV11-1 and TRBJ1-6, with D possibly matching TRBD1 (5 bases). The V end lost 6 bases, the J end lost 10 bases, and 13 bases lay between the germline ends. The V gene's germline CDR1 is SGHAT and CDR2 FQDESV (reference sequence). CDR3 length: 13 amino acids. CDR3: CASRQATGSPLHF. The CDR3, as DNA: TGTGCCAGCAGACAGGCTACAGGCTCACCCCTCCACTTT.